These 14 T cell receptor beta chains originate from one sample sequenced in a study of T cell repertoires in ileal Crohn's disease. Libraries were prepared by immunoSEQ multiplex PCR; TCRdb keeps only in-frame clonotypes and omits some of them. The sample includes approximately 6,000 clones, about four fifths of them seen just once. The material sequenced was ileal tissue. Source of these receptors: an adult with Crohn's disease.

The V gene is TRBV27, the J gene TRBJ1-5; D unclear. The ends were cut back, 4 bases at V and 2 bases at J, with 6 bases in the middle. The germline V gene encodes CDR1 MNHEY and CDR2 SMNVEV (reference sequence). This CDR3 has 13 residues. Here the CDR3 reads CASSWDGNQPQHF. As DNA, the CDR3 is TGTGCCAGCAGTTGGGATGGCAATCAGCCCCAGCATTTT.

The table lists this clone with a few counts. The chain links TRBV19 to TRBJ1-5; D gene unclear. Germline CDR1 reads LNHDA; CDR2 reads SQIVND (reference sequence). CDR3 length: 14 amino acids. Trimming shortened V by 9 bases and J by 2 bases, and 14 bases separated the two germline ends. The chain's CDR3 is CASSSSFGNQPQHF. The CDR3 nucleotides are TGTGCCAGCTCATCGTCGTTTGGCAATCAGCCCCAGCATTTT.

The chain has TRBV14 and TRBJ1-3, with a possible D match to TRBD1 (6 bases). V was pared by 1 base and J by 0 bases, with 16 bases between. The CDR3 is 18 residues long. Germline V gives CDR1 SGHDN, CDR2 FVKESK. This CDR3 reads CASSQGVRGGSSGNTIYF. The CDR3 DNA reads TGTGCCAGCAGCCAAGGAGTACGAGGGGGAAGCTCTGGAAACACCATATATTTT.

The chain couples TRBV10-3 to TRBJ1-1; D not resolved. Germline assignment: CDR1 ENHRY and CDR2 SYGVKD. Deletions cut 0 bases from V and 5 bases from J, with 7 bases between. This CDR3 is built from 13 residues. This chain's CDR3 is CAISESIRTEAFF. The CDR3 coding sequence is TGTGCCATCAGTGAGTCGATTCGTACTGAAGCTTTCTTT.

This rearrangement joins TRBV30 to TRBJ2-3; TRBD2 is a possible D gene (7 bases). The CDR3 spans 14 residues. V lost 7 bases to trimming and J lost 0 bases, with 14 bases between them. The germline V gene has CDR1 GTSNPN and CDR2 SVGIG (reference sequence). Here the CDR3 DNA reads TGTGCCTTCGGGGGGCCTTCTAGCACAGATACGCAGTATTTT. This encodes CAFGGPSSTDTQYF.

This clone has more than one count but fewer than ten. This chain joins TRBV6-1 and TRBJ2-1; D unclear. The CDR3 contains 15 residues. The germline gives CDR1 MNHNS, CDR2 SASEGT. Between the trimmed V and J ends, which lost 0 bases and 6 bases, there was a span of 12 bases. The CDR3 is CASSEAPSSGNEQFF. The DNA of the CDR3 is TGTGCCAGCAGTGAAGCCCCTAGTTCCGGCAATGAGCAGTTCTTC.

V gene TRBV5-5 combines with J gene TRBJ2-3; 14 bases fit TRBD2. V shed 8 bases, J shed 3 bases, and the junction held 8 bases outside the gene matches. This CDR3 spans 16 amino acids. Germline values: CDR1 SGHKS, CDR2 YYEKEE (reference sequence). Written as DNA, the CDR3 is TGTGCCAGTTATGCCAGACTAGCGGGGGGGACAGATACGCAGTATTTT. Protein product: CASYARLAGGTDTQYF.

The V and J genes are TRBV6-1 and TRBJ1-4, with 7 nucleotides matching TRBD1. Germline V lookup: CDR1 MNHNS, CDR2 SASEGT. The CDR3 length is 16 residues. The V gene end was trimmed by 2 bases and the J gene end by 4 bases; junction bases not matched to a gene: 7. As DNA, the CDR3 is TGTGCCAGCAGTGAAAAATCGGGACAGCTTAATGAAAAACTGTTTTTT. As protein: CASSEKSGQLNEKLFF.

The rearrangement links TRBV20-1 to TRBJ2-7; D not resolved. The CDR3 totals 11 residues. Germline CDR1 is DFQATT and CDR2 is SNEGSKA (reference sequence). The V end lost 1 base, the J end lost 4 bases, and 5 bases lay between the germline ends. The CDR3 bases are TGCAGTGCTAGAGTGGGTTACGAGCAGTACTTC. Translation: CSARVGYEQYF.

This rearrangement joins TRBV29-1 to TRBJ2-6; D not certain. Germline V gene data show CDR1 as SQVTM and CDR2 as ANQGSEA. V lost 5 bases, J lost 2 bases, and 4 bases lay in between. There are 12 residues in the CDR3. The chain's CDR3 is CSVQAGANVLTF. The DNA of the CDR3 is TGCAGCGTTCAGGCTGGGGCCAACGTCCTGACTTTC.

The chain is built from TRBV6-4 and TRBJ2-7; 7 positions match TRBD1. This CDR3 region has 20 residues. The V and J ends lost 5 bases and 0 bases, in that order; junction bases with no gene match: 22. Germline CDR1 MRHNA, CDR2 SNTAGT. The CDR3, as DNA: TGTGCCAGCAGTTTCCCTCTCGTCAGGTCAGGGGGAGTCGGCTCCTACGAGCAGTACTTC. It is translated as CASSFPLVRSGGVGSYEQYF.

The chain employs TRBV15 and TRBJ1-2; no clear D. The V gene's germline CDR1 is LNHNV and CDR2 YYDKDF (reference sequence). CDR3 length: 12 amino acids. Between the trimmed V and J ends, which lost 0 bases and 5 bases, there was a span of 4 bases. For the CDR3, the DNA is TGTGCCACCAGCAGAGATGGGTATGGCTACACCTTC. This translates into CATSRDGYGYTF.

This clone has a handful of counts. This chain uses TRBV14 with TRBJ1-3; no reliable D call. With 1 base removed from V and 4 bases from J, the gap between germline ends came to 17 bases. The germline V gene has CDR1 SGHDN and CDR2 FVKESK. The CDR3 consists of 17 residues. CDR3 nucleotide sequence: TGTGCCAGCAGCCAAGGTATTGGCTCCCGGCCGGGAAACACCATATATTTT. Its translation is CASSQGIGSRPGNTIYF. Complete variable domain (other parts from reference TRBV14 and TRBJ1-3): EAGVTQFPSHSVIEKGQTVTLRCDPISGHDNLYWYRRVMGKEIKFLLHFVKESKQDESGMPNNRFLAERTGGTYSTLKVQPAELEDSGVYFCASSQGIGSRPGNTIYFGEGSWLTVV.

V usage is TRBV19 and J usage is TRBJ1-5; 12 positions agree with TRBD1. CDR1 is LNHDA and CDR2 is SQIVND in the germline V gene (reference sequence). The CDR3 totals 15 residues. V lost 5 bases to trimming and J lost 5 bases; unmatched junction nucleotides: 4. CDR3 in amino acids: CASSPGDRGHQPQHF. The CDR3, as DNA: TGTGCCAGTAGTCCGGGGGACAGGGGGCATCAGCCCCAGCATTTT. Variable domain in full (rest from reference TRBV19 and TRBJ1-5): DGGITQSPKYLFRKEGQNVTLSCEQNLNHDAMYWYRQDPGQGLRLIYYSQIVNDFQKGDIAEGYSVSREKKESFPLTVTSAQKNPTAFYLCASSPGDRGHQPQHFGDGTRLSIL.